What follows are 5 T cell receptor beta chains derived from one specimen sequenced in a study of blood T cells in healthy people across ages. Together with a sample-barcoded 5' primer, a J-beta primer mix was included in a second PCR lasting roughly 6 to 12 cycles. One entry per CDR3 protein results from TCRdb running MiXCR on the 5' RACE reads. The table includes approximately 2,000,000 distinct CDR3 sequences, 30% to 40% detected once. The sequenced sample was blood. The receptors stem from a human donor in good health.

The chain employs TRBV7-2 and TRBJ1-1; D might be TRBD1 (5 bases). V lost 2 bases and J 7 bases, leaving 17 bases between the germline ends. CDR3 size: 15 residues. From germline, CDR1 is SGHTA and CDR2 FQGNSA. The CDR3 DNA follows: TGTGCCAGCAGCTTATGGAGTCGCGGGGGTATTGAAGCTTTCTTT. Translation gives CASSLWSRGGIEAFF.

The rearrangement links TRBV12-3 or TRBV12-4 to TRBJ2-7; D perhaps matches TRBD1 (6 bases). The V end was cut by 3 bases, the J end by 3 bases, with 12 bases between. The CDR3 sequence is 14 residues long. CDR3 amino acids: CASSFGDMNYEQYF. CDR3 sequence (DNA): TGTGCCAGCAGTTTCGGGGACATGAACTACGAGCAGTACTTC.

The CDR3, as DNA: TGCAGTGCTAGAGTTGGGCCTAGCGGGGGGGGCACCCAGTACTTC. Translated: CSARVGPSGGGTQYF. V usage is TRBV20-1 and J usage is TRBJ2-5; the match to TRBD2 covers 12 bases. The germline V gene encodes CDR1 DFQATT and CDR2 SNEGSKA (reference sequence). With V trimmed by 1 base and J by 8 bases, 8 bases remained unmatched. This CDR3 is built from 15 residues.

The chain uses TRBV4-1 and TRBJ2-5, with unresolved D. This CDR3 comprises 16 residues. Germline loops: CDR1 MGHRA, CDR2 YSYEKL. V was pared by 2 bases and J by 4 bases, with 17 bases between. The CDR3 here is CASSQTRSAPRETQYF. In nucleotides, the CDR3 is TGCGCCAGCAGCCAAACCCGATCCGCGCCCCGAGAGACCCAGTACTTC.

The chain employs TRBV5-1 and TRBJ1-1; D unresolved. Germline V CDR1 and CDR2: SGHRS, YFSETQ. The CDR3 is made up of 15 amino acids. Trimming cost V 3 bases and J 1 base, with 13 bases left between them. The CDR3 spells CASSSPTRKNTEAFF. The CDR3 DNA sequence: TGCGCCAGCAGCTCGCCTACGCGGAAGAACACTGAAGCTTTCTTT.